One TCR beta chain is described in this entry. The antigen remains unidentified. This record comes from a study of T-cell memory formation after mild COVID-19. In the study overall: Largely, TCR clusters stayed within a single donor.

The authors produced TCR alpha and TCR beta cDNA libraries with sample barcodes and UMIs by 5'RACE using constant-segment primers. MiXCR was run by TCRdb on the 5' RACE reads, yielding one entry per CDR3 protein. This table has about 430,000 distinct CDR3 sequences, 15% to 20% appearing once. Findings and limits, study-wide: Later expanders leaned CD4+, whereas clones that contracted between day 15 and 85 were balanced CD4/CD8.

Between the trimmed V and J ends, which lost 4 bases and 1 base, there was a span of 20 bases. The CDR3 contains 17 residues. Germline assignment: CDR1 SGDLS and CDR2 YYNGEE. What was sequenced was PBMCs or a T cell subset sorted from them (not recorded which). The genes are TRBV9 and TRBJ1-1; a possible D gene is TRBD1 (5 bases). This sequence originates from a man between 18 and 35 years old who had mild COVID-19 (a few samples of this study predate the infection). Cell type and time point are not known. CDR3 sequence (DNA): TGTGCCAGCAGCCTAGACGCCATGACAGAGAGGAACACTGAAGCTTTCTTT. Its protein is CASSLDAMTERNTEAFF.